The source of this TCR beta chain is a study of blood T cell repertoires in COVID-19. As for the study in general: The origin of the acute and convalescent COVID-19 samples was the United States, Italy and Spain. T cells, B-cell-depleted T cells, or PBMCs provided the cDNA or gDNA that served as material.

Original processing methods: Amplification from reference gene primers served as the basis for estimated nucleated cell counts. Profiled with immunoSEQ multiplex PCR; TCRdb holds only in-frame clones, not every one. V, J and clone size were drawn from that table, and D and trimming were deduced from the DNA. The repertoire has fewer than 350,000 clones, about 90% of them found once; the top ten carry roughly 2.1%. Germline CDR1 LGHNA, CDR2 YSLEER. This CDR3 contains 15 residues. V dropped 2 bases and J dropped 5; count of bases not matched to a gene: 4. This sequence originates from a woman younger than 45 who had recovered from COVID-19. The chain is built from TRBV4-3 and TRBJ2-7; 12 bases fit TRBD1. Material for sequencing was peripheral blood. The DNA for the CDR3 is TGCGCCAGCAGCCAATTGGGACAGGGGGCCGACGAGCAGTACTTC. It specifies CASSQLGQGADEQYF.